Listed here are 12 T cell receptor beta chains from one sample, sequenced in a study of PD-L1 blockade in urothelial cancer. Using immunoSEQ multiplex PCR, the repertoire was profiled, and TCRdb retains in-frame clones only, with some absent. The sample lists about 36,000 clones; just over 35% were seen once. The sequencing used tumor tissue, collected before atezolizumab (anti-PD-L1) treatment. The origin of the receptors is a man in his fifties or sixties with urothelial cancer.

In its sample, this clone was seen a few times. The chain combines TRBV6-8 with TRBJ1-1; D is uncertain. Germline CDR1 MNHGY, CDR2 SAAAGT. This CDR3 has 14 amino acids. Between the trimmed V and J ends, which lost 6 bases and 1 base, there was a span of 12 bases. In DNA, the CDR3 is TGTGCCAGCAGCGCAACAGAGGCGAACACTGAAGCTTTCTTT. Its translation is CASSATEANTEAFF.

This clone was seen a few times. The J gene is TRBJ1-4, the V gene TRBV11-3; 9 nucleotides match TRBD1. The CDR3 runs 15 residues. V lost 5 bases to trimming and J lost 5 bases; unmatched junction nucleotides: 6. From germline, CDR1 is SGHNT and CDR2 YENEEA. CDR3 protein: CASSPVGTGNEKLFF. The CDR3 DNA reads TGTGCCAGCAGCCCGGTAGGGACAGGGAATGAAAAACTGTTTTTT.

This clone occurred a few times. The V gene is TRBV11-3, the J gene TRBJ1-5, with 7 bases identical to TRBD1. Trimming took 6 bases from V and 7 from J; bases not matched to a gene: 12. The CDR3 consists of 15 residues. In germline, CDR1 is SGHNT, CDR2 YENEEA. The CDR3, as DNA: TGTGCCAGCAGGAAACAGGGGTTTTTGTGGCAGCCCCAGCATTTT. Its translation: CASRKQGFLWQPQHF.

The CDR3 sequence is CASSSSYAYGYTF. CDR3 in DNA: TGTGCCAGCAGTTCCAGTTACGCCTATGGCTACACCTTC. This chain connects TRBV6-8 to TRBJ1-2; D not resolved. The V end was cut by 4 bases, the J end by 4 bases, with 10 bases between. Germline CDR1 is MNHGY and CDR2 is SAAAGT. The CDR3 sequence is 13 residues long.

The chain combines TRBV30 with TRBJ2-3; 8 bases are a match to TRBD1. This CDR3 comprises 14 residues. Germline V gives CDR1 GTSNPN, CDR2 SVGIG (reference sequence). Unmatched junction bases numbered 5, after V lost 4 bases and J lost 2 bases. The CDR3 spells CAWKRTGLTDTQYF. The CDR3 DNA follows: TGTGCCTGGAAAAGGACAGGGCTCACAGATACGCAGTATTTT. Complete variable domain (other parts from reference TRBV30 and TRBJ2-3): SQTIHQWPATLVQPVGSPLSLECTVEGTSNPNLYWYRQAAGRGLQLLFYSVGIGQISSEVPQNLSASRPQDRQFILSSKKLLLSDSGFYLCAWKRTGLTDTQYFGPGTRLTVL.

This clone appeared a few times. V and J are TRBV11-3 and TRBJ1-5; tentatively, D is TRBD1 (6 bases). Between the trimmed V and J ends, which lost 5 bases and 7 bases, there was a span of 18 bases. Germline assignment: CDR1 SGHNT and CDR2 YENEEA. This CDR3 contains 15 residues. This CDR3 is CASSAQGGMGQPQHF. CDR3 DNA: TGTGCCAGCAGCGCACAGGGCGGCATGGGCCAGCCCCAGCATTTT.

The table lists this clone with many counts. The chain joins TRBV11-3 to TRBJ2-3; 9 bases align to TRBD1. The CDR3 consists of 14 residues. The V and J ends lost 3 bases and 3 bases, in that order; junction bases with no gene match: 1. Germline CDR1 and CDR2: SGHNT and YENEEA. The CDR3 DNA follows: TGTGCCAGCAGCTTCGGACAGGGGACAGATACGCAGTATTTT. This sequence encodes CASSFGQGTDTQYF.

This clone was seen more than once but under ten times. The gene calls are TRBV9 and TRBJ2-7, with 9 bases matching TRBD1. Trimming removed 4 bases from V and 7 bases from J; junction bases left unmatched: 9. Germline CDR1 reads SGDLS; CDR2 reads YYNGEE. The CDR3 is made up of 14 amino acids. CDR3 protein: CASSPRTGVGEQYF. As DNA, the CDR3 is TGTGCCAGCAGCCCCCGGACAGGGGTTGGGGAGCAGTACTTC. The whole variable domain, remainder taken from reference TRBV9 and TRBJ2-7, is DSGVTQTPKHLITATGQRVTLRCSPRSGDLSVYWYQQSLDQGLQFLIQYYNGEERAKGNILERFSAQQFPDLHSELNLSSLELGDSALYFCASSPRTGVGEQYFGPGTRLTVT.

This chain uses TRBV15 with TRBJ1-2; D possibly corresponds to TRBD1 (5 bases). Trimming took 0 bases from V and 9 from J, leaving 17 bases between them. Germline lookup yields CDR1 LNHNV and CDR2 YYDKDF (reference sequence). The CDR3 spans 15 residues. The CDR3 region has the DNA TGTGCCACCAGCAGAGACGGGCCGGGGGATAGGCGCTACACCTTC. As protein: CATSRDGPGDRRYTF.

V usage is TRBV23-1 and J usage is TRBJ1-3; D gene ambiguous. TRBV23-1 is given ORF status, its function remaining uncertain. The CDR3 loop spans 16 amino acids. The V gene lost 0 bases and the J gene lost 0 bases, with 9 bases spanning the gap. The CDR3 protein is CASSQSAGHSGNTIYF. DNA for the CDR3: TGCGCCAGCAGTCAATCAGCCGGCCACTCTGGAAACACCATATATTTT.

This clone was picked up a small number of times. The J gene is TRBJ2-1, the V gene TRBV19; no reliable D call. CDR3 length equals 13 residues. Looked up from germline, CDR1 is LNHDA and CDR2 is SQIVND (reference sequence). Trimming cost V 2 bases and J 7 bases, with 9 bases left between them. The CDR3, as DNA: TGTGCCAGTAGTATATGGGTGGTGAATGAGCAGTTCTTC. This encodes CASSIWVVNEQFF.

The chain is built from TRBV14 and TRBJ1-1, with 10 bases matching TRBD1. CDR1 is SGHDN and CDR2 is FVKESK in the germline V gene. V gave up 4 bases and J gave up 5 bases; unmatched junction bases: 7. The CDR3 spans 15 residues. In DNA form, the CDR3 reads TGTGCCAGCAGCCGCAAGACAGGGGGCCGGACTGAAGCTTTCTTT. Translated, it gives CASSRKTGGRTEAFF.